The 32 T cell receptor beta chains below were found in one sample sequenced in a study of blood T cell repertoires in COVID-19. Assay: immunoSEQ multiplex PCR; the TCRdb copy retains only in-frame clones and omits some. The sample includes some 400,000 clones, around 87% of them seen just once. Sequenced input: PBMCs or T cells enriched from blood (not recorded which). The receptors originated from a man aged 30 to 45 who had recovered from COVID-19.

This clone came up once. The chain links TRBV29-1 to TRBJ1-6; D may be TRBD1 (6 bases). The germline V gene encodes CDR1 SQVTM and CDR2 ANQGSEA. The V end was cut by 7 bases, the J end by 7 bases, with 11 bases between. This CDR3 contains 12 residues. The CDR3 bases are TGCAGCGCTGGACAGACCAATTCACCCCTCCACTTT. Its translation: CSAGQTNSPLHF.

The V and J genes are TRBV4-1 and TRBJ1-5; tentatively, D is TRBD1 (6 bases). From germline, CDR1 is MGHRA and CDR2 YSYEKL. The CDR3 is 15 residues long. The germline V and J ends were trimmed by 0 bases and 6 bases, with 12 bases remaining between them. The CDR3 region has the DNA TGCGCCAGCAGCCAAGAGTCACAGGGTCCTCAGCCCCAGCATTTT. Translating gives CASSQESQGPQPQHF.

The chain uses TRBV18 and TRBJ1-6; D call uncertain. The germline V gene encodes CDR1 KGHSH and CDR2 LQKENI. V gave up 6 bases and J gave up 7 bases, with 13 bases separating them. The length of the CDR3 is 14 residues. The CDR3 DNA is TGTGCCAGCTCTCTTGTCGGAGGGAATTCACCCCTCCACTTT. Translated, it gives CASSLVGGNSPLHF.

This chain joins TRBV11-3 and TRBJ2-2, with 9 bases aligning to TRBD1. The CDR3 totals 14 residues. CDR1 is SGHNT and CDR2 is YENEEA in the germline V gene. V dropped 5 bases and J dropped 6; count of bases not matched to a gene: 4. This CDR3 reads CASSPGTGPGELFF. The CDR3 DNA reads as TGTGCCAGCAGCCCCGGGACAGGGCCCGGGGAGCTGTTTTTT.

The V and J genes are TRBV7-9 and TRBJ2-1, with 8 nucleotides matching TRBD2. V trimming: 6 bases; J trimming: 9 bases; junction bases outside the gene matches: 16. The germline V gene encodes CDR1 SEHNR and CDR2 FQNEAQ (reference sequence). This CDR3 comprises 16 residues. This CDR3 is CASRGLRVAGSSEQFF. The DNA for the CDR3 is TGTGCCAGCAGGGGGTTGAGAGTAGCGGGGTCCAGTGAGCAGTTCTTC.

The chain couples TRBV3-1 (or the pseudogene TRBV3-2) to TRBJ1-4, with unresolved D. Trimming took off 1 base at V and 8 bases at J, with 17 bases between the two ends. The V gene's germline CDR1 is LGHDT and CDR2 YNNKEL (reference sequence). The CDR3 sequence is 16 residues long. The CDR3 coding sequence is TGTGCCAGCAGCCAAGGGGCGGAGCTTGAGGGAGAAAAACTGTTTTTT. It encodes CASSQGAELEGEKLFF.

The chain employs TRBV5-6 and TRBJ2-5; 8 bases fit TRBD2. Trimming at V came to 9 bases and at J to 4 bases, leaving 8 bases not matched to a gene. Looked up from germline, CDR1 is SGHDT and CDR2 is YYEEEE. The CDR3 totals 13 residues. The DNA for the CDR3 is TGTGCCACTACCCGGGGGGGCCGAGAGACCCAGTACTTC. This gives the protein CATTRGGRETQYF.

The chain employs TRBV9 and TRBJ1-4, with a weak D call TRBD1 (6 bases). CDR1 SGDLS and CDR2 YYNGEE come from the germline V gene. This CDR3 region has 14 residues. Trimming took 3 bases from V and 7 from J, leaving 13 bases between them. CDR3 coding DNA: TGTGCCAGCAGCGGCACAGGGTCGGGTGAAAAACTGTTTTTT. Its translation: CASSGTGSGEKLFF.

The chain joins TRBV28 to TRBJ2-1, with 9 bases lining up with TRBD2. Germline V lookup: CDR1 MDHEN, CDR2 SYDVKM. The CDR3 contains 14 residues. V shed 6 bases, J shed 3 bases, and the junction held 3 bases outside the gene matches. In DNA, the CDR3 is TGTGCCAGCAGGTTAGCGGGGGACTACAATGAGCAGTTCTTC. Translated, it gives CASRLAGDYNEQFF.

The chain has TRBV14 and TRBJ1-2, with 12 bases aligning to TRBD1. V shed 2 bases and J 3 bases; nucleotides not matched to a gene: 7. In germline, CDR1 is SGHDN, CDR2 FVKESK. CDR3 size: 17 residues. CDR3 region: CASSQNTGTGGHYGYTF. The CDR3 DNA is TGTGCCAGCAGCCAAAACACCGGGACAGGGGGCCACTATGGCTACACCTTC.

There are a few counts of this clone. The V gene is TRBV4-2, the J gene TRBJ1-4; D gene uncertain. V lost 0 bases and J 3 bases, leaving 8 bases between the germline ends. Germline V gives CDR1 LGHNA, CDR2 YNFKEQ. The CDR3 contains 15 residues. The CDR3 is CASSQDILSNEKLFF. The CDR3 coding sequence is TGTGCCAGCAGCCAAGATATTCTATCTAATGAAAAACTGTTTTTT.

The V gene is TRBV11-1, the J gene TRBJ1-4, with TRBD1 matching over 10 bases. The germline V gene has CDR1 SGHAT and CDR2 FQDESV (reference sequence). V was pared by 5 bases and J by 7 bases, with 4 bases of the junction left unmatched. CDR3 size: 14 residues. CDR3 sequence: CASSVRDRGEKLFF. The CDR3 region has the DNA TGTGCCAGCAGCGTCCGGGACAGGGGTGAAAAACTGTTTTTT.

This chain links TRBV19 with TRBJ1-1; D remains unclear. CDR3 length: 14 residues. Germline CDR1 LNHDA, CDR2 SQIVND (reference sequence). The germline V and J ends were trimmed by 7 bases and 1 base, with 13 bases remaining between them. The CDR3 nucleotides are TGTGCCAGTAATGATCGAGGGAGGAACACTGAAGCTTTCTTT. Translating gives CASNDRGRNTEAFF.

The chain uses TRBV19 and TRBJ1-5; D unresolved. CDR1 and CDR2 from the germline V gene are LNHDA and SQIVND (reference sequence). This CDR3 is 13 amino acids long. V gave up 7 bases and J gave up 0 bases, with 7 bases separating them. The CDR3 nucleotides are TGTGCCAGTACCCTAAATAGCAATCAGCCCCAGCATTTT. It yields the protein CASTLNSNQPQHF.

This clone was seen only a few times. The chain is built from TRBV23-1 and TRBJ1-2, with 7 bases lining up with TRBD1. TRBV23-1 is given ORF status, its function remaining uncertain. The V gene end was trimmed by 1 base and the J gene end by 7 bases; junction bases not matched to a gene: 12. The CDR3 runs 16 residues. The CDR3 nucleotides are TGCGCCAGCAGTCAATGGTTCGAGACAGGGCCCCTTGGCTACACCTTC. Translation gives CASSQWFETGPLGYTF.

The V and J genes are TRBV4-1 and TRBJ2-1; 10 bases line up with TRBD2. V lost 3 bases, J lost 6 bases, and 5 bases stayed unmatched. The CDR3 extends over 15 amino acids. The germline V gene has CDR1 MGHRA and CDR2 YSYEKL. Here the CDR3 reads CASSQAGTSANEQFF. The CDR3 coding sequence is TGCGCCAGCAGCCAGGCCGGGACTAGCGCCAATGAGCAGTTCTTC.

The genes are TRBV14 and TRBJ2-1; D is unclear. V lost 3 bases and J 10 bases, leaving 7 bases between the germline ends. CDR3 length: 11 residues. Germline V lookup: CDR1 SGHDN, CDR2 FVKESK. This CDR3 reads CASSHGLEQFF. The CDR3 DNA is TGTGCCAGCAGCCATGGGCTAGAGCAGTTCTTC.

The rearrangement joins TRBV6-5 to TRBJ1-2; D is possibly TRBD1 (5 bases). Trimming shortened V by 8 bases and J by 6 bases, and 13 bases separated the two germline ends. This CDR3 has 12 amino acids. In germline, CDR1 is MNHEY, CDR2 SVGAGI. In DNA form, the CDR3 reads TGTGCCAGCTCTCGGGGGGTCGATGGCTACACCTTC. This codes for CASSRGVDGYTF.

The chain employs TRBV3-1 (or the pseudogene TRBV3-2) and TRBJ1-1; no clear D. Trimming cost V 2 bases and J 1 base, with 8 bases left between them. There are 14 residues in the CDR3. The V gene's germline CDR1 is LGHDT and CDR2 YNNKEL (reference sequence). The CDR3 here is CASSQPYRNTEAFF. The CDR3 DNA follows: TGTGCCAGCAGCCAACCGTATCGGAACACTGAAGCTTTCTTT.

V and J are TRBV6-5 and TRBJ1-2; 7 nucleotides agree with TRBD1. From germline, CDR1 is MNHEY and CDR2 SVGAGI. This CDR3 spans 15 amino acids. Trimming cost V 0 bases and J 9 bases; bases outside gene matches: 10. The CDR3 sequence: CASSYSGQAAESYTF. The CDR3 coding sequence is TGTGCCAGCAGTTACTCCGGACAGGCCGCGGAAAGCTACACCTTC.

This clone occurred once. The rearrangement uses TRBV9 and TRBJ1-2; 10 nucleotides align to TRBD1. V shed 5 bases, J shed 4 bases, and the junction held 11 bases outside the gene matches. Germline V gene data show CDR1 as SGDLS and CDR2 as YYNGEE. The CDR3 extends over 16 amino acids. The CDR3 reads CASSPRGGQGSYGYTF. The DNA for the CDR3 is TGTGCCAGCAGTCCCCGGGGGGGACAGGGGAGCTATGGCTACACCTTC. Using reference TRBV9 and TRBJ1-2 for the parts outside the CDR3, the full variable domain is DSGVTQTPKHLITATGQRVTLRCSPRSGDLSVYWYQQSLDQGLQFLIQYYNGEERAKGNILERFSAQQFPDLHSELNLSSLELGDSALYFCASSPRGGQGSYGYTFGSGTRLTVV.

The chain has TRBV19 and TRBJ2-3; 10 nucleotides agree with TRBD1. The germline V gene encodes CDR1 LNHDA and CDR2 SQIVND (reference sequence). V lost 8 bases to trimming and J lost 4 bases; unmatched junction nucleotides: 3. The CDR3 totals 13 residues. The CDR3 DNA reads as TGTGCCAGTGGGGACAGGGGCCCAGATACGCAGTATTTT. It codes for CASGDRGPDTQYF. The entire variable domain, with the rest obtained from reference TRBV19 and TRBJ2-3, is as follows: DGGITQSPKYLFRKEGQNVTLSCEQNLNHDAMYWYRQDPGQGLRLIYYSQIVNDFQKGDIAEGYSVSREKKESFPLTVTSAQKNPTAFYLCASGDRGPDTQYFGPGTRLTVL.

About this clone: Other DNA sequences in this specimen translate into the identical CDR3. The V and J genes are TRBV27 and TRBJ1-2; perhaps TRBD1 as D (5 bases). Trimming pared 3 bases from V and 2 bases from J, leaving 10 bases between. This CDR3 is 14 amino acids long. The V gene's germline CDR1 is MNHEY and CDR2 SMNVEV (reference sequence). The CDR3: CASSLQGGNYGYTF. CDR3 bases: TGTGCCAGCAGTTTGCAGGGAGGAAACTATGGCTACACCTTC.

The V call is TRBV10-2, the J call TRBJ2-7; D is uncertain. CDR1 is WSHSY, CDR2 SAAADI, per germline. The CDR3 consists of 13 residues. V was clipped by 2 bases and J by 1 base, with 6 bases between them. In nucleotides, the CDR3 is TGCGCCAGCAGTGAGCAGTTTTCCTACGAGCAGTACTTC. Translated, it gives CASSEQFSYEQYF.

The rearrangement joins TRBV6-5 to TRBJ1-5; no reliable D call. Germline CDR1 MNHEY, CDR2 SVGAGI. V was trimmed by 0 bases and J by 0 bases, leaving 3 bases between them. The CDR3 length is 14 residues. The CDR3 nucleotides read TGTGCCAGCAGTTACTCCGGTAGCAATCAGCCCCAGCATTTT. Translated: CASSYSGSNQPQHF.

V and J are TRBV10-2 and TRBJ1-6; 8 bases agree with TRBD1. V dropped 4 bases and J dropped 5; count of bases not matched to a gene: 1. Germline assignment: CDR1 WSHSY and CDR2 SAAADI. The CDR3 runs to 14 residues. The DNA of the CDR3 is TGCGCCAGCAGTGGGACAGGGAATAATTCACCCCTCCACTTT. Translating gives CASSGTGNNSPLHF.

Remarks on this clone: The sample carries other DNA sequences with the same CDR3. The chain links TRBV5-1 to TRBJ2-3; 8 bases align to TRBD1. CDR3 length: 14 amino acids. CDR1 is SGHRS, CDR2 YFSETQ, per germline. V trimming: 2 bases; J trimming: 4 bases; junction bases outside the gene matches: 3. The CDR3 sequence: CASSLGQGSDTQYF. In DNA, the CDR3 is TGCGCCAGCAGCTTAGGACAGGGTTCAGATACGCAGTATTTT.

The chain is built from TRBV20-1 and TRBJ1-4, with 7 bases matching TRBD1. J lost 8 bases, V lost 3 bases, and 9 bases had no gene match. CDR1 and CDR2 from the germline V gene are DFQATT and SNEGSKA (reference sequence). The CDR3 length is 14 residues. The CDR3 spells CSASNRGPREKLFF. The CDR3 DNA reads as TGCAGTGCTAGTAACAGGGGCCCAAGGGAAAAACTGTTTTTT.

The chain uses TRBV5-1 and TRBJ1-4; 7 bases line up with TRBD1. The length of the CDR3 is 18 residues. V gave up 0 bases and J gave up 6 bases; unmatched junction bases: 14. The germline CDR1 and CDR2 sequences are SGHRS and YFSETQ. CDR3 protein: CASSLGWDSTKLDEKLFF. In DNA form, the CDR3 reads TGCGCCAGCAGCTTGGGGTGGGACAGTACAAAGCTTGATGAAAAACTGTTTTTT.

The CDR3 sequence is CASSLGPSGGYNEQFF. In DNA form, the CDR3 reads TGTGCCAGCAGCTTAGGACCCAGCGGGGGTTACAATGAGCAGTTCTTC. J is TRBJ2-1 and V is TRBV7-2; 8 bases align to TRBD2. Germline lookup yields CDR1 SGHTA and CDR2 FQGNSA. V lost 1 base to trimming and J lost 4 bases; unmatched junction nucleotides: 6. The CDR3 consists of 16 residues.

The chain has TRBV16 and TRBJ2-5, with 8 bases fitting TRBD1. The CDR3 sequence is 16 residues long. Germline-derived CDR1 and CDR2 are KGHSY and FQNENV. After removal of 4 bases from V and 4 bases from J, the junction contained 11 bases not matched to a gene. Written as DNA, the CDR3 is TGTGCCAGCAGCCCCAACCCACAGGGGGTTGGAGAGACCCAGTACTTC. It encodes CASSPNPQGVGETQYF. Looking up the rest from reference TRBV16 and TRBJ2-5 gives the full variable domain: GEEVAQTPKHLVRGEGQKAKLYCAPIKGHSYVFWYQQVLKNEFKFLISFQNENVFDETGMPKERFSAKCLPNSPCSLEIQATKLEDSAVYFCASSPNPQGVGETQYFGPGTRLLVL.

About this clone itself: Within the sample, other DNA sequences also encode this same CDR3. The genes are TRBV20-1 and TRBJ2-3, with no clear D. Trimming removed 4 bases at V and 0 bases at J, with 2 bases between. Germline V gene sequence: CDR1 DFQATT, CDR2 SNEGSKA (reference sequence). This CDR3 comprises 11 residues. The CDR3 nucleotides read TGCAGTGCTACTAGCACAGATACGCAGTATTTT. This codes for CSATSTDTQYF.